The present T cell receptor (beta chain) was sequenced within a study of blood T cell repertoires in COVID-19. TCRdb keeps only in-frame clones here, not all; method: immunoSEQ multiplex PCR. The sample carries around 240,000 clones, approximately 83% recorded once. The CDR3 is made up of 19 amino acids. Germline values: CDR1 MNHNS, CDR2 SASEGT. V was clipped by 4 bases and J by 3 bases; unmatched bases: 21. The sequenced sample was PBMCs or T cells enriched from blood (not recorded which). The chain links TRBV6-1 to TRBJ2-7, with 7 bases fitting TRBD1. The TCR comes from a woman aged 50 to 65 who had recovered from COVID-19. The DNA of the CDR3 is TGTGCCAGCAGTGGAGGGACAGACCCCTTGTTCTTCAATGTCTACGAGCAGTACTTC. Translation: CASSGGTDPLFFNVYEQYF.